Listed below are T cell receptor beta chains from one sample, sequenced in a study of response to subunit inactivated influenza vaccine. MiXCR was run by TCRdb on the RT-PCR reads, yielding one entry per CDR3 protein. This sample has 550,000 to 800,000 distinct CDR3 sequences, with approximately 14% found just once. Material: PBMCs from blood, obtained less than 13 days after vaccination. Receptors were obtained from a man aged 45-65 years who received an inactivated influenza vaccine. The CDR3 runs from the conserved cysteine through the conserved F or W. A D gene is named only where the DNA matches it firmly. The size field is filled for only some rows; it gives once, few, many or a size class.

j_call v_call clone_size d_call cdr3_nt cdr3_aa
TRBJ2-2 TRBV2 once . TGTGCCAGCACTCGATGGGGCGCGAACACCGGGGAGCTGTTTTTT CASTRWGANTGELFF
TRBJ1-6 TRBV12-3/TRBV12-4 few . TGTGCCAGCAGTTTATCGGGGGCGGATAGGGCCCTCCACTTT CASSLSGADRALHF
TRBJ2-7 TRBV3-1 . . TGTGCCAGCAGCCCATTGGACTCCGGATACGAGCAGTACTTC CASSPLDSGYEQYF
TRBJ2-1 TRBV28 . . TGTGCCAGCAGTTTATGGGCCGGGGGGCGTGAGCAGTTCTTC CASSLWAGGREQFF
TRBJ2-3 TRBV6-2/TRBV6-3 . . TGTGCCAGCAGTCCCCGTGGTAGGGACACAGATACGCAGTATTTT CASSPRGRDTDTQYF
TRBJ2-1 TRBV2 . . TGTGCCAGCAGTGAGGTGGGAATCGAGTTCTTC CASSEVGIEFF
TRBJ2-7 TRBV12-3/TRBV12-4 . TRBD1 TGTGCCAGCAGACGGACAGGGGGCGAGCAGTACTTC CASRRTGGEQYF
TRBJ1-4 TRBV28 . . TGTGCCAGCACTCGGAACAGCATCCTCTATGAAAAACTGTTTTTT CASTRNSILYEKLFF
TRBJ2-1 TRBV6-1 . . TGTGCCAGCAGTGGAGGGGGTGGTGGCAATGAGCAGTTCTTC CASSGGGGGNEQFF
TRBJ1-1 TRBV4-2 . . TGTGCCAGCACCAAAAGGGGGGGCTCGAACACTGAAGCTTTCTTT CASTKRGGSNTEAFF
TRBJ2-7 TRBV6-2/TRBV6-3 few TRBD1 TGTGCCAGCAGTAGCGCGGCAAGGGGGCTTTCCTACGAGCAGTACTTC CASSSAARGLSYEQYF
TRBJ2-1 TRBV3-1 . TRBD2 TGTGCCAGCAGCCTAAGAGCGGGATATGGGAATGAGCAGTTCTTC CASSLRAGYGNEQFF
TRBJ2-1 TRBV7-3 few TRBD2 TGTGCCAGCAGCCCAAACGGTCTAGCGGGAGATCGGGAGTTCTTC CASSPNGLAGDREFF
TRBJ2-7 TRBV28 . TRBD2 TGTGCCAGCAGTTTCGCCGCGGGAGGAAGAAACGAGCAGTACTTC CASSFAAGGRNEQYF
TRBJ2-5 TRBV5-5 . TRBD2 TGTGCCAGCAGCTTGGAAGGGACTAGCGGGAGTAGGACGATGTCCCAGTACTTC CASSLEGTSGSRTMSQYF
TRBJ2-3 TRBV29-1 few . TGCAGCGGCAAAGCGGGACAGACGACAGATACGCAGTATTTT CSGKAGQTTDTQYF
TRBJ2-7 TRBV12-3/TRBV12-4 few TRBD2 TGTGCCAGCAGTCGGGGGGGCAGCTCCTACGAGCAGTACTTC CASSRGGSSYEQYF
TRBJ1-2 TRBV6-2/TRBV6-3 few . TGTGCCAGCAGTTACTCGAGGCAGGGAGCGAATAACGGCTACACCTTC CASSYSRQGANNGYTF
TRBJ1-1 TRBV20-1 . . TGCAGTGCTAAATTTCCGGGGACCGATGCCGCTTTCTTT CSAKFPGTDAAFF
TRBJ1-1 TRBV20-1 . . TGCAGTGCTAGAACTCAGGGAACCCTTGAAGCTTTCTTT CSARTQGTLEAFF
TRBJ2-1 TRBV3-1 few TRBD2 TGTGCCAGCAGCCAAGAAGGCGGGAGCACCTACAATGAGCAGTTCTTC CASSQEGGSTYNEQFF
TRBJ1-4 TRBV19 few TRBD1 TGTGCCAGTAGACCGTTCGGGGAGACAGGGAATGAAAAACTGTTTTTT CASRPFGETGNEKLFF
TRBJ1-2 TRBV9 few . TGTGCCAGCAGCGTAGGTGGGAGGGGGAACTATGGCTACACCTTC CASSVGGRGNYGYTF
TRBJ2-1 TRBV28 . . TGTGCCACCAAGACGGGAAGCTCCTACAATGAGCAGTTCTTC CATKTGSSYNEQFF
TRBJ2-1 TRBV7-3 once TRBD2 TGTGCCAGCAGCTCCGAGGGACTAGCGGGACCCTACAATGAGCAGTTCTTC CASSSEGLAGPYNEQFF
TRBJ2-2 TRBV5-1 many . TGCGCCAGCAGCCCTTTGAGAACCGGGGAGCTGTTTTTT CASSPLRTGELFF
TRBJ1-4 TRBV18 few . TGTGCCAGCTCACCGGGGATTCGAGAAAAACTGTTTTTT CASSPGIREKLFF
TRBJ2-4 TRBV4-2 many . TGTGCCAGCAGCCAAGAGACAGCCCTAGCCAAAAACATTCAGTACTTC CASSQETALAKNIQYF
TRBJ1-2 TRBV7-9 . . TGTGCCAGCAGCCCAGGGAGGGCCCCCTATGGCTACACCTTC CASSPGRAPYGYTF
TRBJ2-2 TRBV7-9 . . TGTGCCAGCAGCTTAGCGCTTCCCCTCGGGGAGCTGTTTTTT CASSLALPLGELFF
TRBJ2-1 TRBV11-2 many TRBD2 TGTGCCAGCAGCGGGGGGACTAGCCCCAAAGTTTCCTACAATGAGCAGTTCTTC CASSGGTSPKVSYNEQFF
TRBJ2-3 TRBV30 . . TGTGCCTACAGACAGAAAAGCACAGATACGCAGTATTTT CAYRQKSTDTQYF
TRBJ2-5 TRBV5-1 . . TGCGCCAGCAGCTTCCCCTTCCGATTCGGGACAAAAGATGAAGAGACCCAGTACTTC CASSFPFRFGTKDEETQYF
TRBJ2-7 TRBV20-1 few TRBD2 TGCAGTGCTAGAGATCCCGGGACTAGCTCCTACGAGCAGTACTTC CSARDPGTSSYEQYF
TRBJ2-7 TRBV3-1 few TRBD2 TGTGCCAGCAGTCCCGGGACTAGCGGTATCCACGAGCAGTACTTC CASSPGTSGIHEQYF
TRBJ2-3 TRBV5-1 . . TGCGCCAGCAGCTTGGCAGTACAGGGAGTAGGAGATACGCAGTATTTT CASSLAVQGVGDTQYF
TRBJ1-6 TRBV28 . TRBD1 TGTGCCAGCATTAAGGACAGGGATGATTCACCCCTCCACTTT CASIKDRDDSPLHF
TRBJ2-7 TRBV6-1 few . TGTGCCAGCAGTCGACAGGTTACCTACGAGCAGTACTTC CASSRQVTYEQYF
TRBJ1-4 TRBV24-1 few . TGTGCCACCATAGAACAGGTTAATGAAAAACTGTTTTTT CATIEQVNEKLFF
TRBJ2-7 TRBV29-1 few . TGCAGCGTTGAAGACGGGGGACGGAATTACGAGCAGTACTTC CSVEDGGRNYEQYF
TRBJ2-5 TRBV7-2 . TRBD2 TGTGCCAGCAGCCTTTCTAGCGGGGGTCGTCAAGAGACCCAGTACTTC CASSLSSGGRQETQYF
TRBJ2-5 TRBV7-9 . . TGTGCCAGCAGCCCGTTAGACTTCGGGTTAGTAGAGACCCAGTACTTC CASSPLDFGLVETQYF
TRBJ2-7 TRBV9 few . TGTGCCAGCAGCGTCGGACAAACTCCACCTCAAAACTACGAGCAGTACTTC CASSVGQTPPQNYEQYF
TRBJ2-1 TRBV4-3 few . TGCGCCAGCAGCCAATACGACAGCTCCTACAATGAGCAGTTCTTC CASSQYDSSYNEQFF
TRBJ2-7 TRBV28 . . TGTGCCAGCACCCTGACGGACAACTCCTACGAGCAGTACTTC CASTLTDNSYEQYF
TRBJ1-5 TRBV12-3/TRBV12-4 . . TGTGCCAGCAGTTTGATGGGGAGTAGCAATCAGCCCCAGCATTTT CASSLMGSSNQPQHF
TRBJ2-3 TRBV29-1 once . TGCAGCGTTGACGACGGGGTCCAAACCGGTACGCAGTATTTT CSVDDGVQTGTQYF
TRBJ2-5 TRBV3-1 few TRBD2 TGTGCCAGCAGCCGCCGGACTAGCGGGGGGTCCTTCCAAGAGACCCAGTACTTC CASSRRTSGGSFQETQYF
TRBJ2-2 TRBV15 many . TGTGCCACCAGCAGAGATCACGGATCGAACACCGGGGAGCTGTTTTTT CATSRDHGSNTGELFF
TRBJ2-3 TRBV13 . TRBD1 TGTGCCAGCAGCCCAGCCCAGGGGGCAGATACGCAGTCTTTT CASSPAQGADTQSF
TRBJ2-5 TRBV6-1 few . TGTGCCAGCACTCAGGGTTTCGGTCAAGAGACCCAGTACTTC CASTQGFGQETQYF
TRBJ2-7 TRBV12-3/TRBV12-4 . . TGTGCCAGCAGTTTTAGAGGCTCCACCTACGAGCAGTACTTC CASSFRGSTYEQYF
TRBJ2-2 TRBV12-3/TRBV12-4 many . TGTGCCAGCAGCCTTACAGGGCAGGCCGGGGAGCTGTTTTTT CASSLTGQAGELFF
TRBJ1-2 TRBV10-3 . . TGTGCCATCAGTACCCTCGGGGACGCGGGCGGCTACACCTTC CAISTLGDAGGYTF
TRBJ2-3 TRBV5-1 . TRBD2 TGCGCCAGCAGCTTGTCAGCAAAGGCGGGAGTTGGCACAGATACGCAGTATTTT CASSLSAKAGVGTDTQYF
TRBJ1-2 TRBV19 few TRBD1 TGTGCCAGTAGTTGGACAGGGGGCCTGAACACCTTC CASSWTGGLNTF
TRBJ2-7 TRBV28 . . TGTGCCAGCAGTTTAACGGGGGCCATATACGAGCAGTACTTC CASSLTGAIYEQYF
TRBJ2-1 TRBV15 . . TGTGCCACCAGCAGAGATGGGCGGGGATACAATGAGCAGTTCTTC CATSRDGRGYNEQFF
TRBJ2-1 TRBV20-1 many TRBD1 TGCAGTGCTAGGGACCCCCGGACAGGGGAATACAATGAGCAGTTCTTC CSARDPRTGEYNEQFF